Below are 26 T cell receptor beta chains sequenced from a single sample in a study of blood T cells in healthy people across ages. A second PCR, run for about 7 to 11 cycles, used a sample-barcoded 5' primer plus a J-beta primer mix. TCRdb redid the calling of the 5' RACE reads with MiXCR, one entry per CDR3 protein. Among more than 650,000 distinct CDR3 sequences listed, 20% to 25% were seen once. The sequenced material came from blood. Receptor source: a man aged 70 or older in good health.

V usage is TRBV5-1 and J usage is TRBJ1-5; no clear D gene. This CDR3 contains 15 residues. V gave up 0 bases and J gave up 3 bases, with 10 bases separating them. Germline V gives CDR1 SGHRS, CDR2 YFSETQ. The CDR3 is CASSLDPTDNQPQHF. The CDR3 DNA reads TGCGCCAGCAGCTTGGATCCGACGGACAATCAGCCCCAGCATTTT.

The V and J genes are TRBV12-3 or TRBV12-4 and TRBJ2-3; D possibly corresponds to TRBD2 (7 bases). This CDR3 region has 16 residues. V gave up 6 bases and J gave up 0 bases, with 16 bases separating them. The CDR3 sequence: CASSTVGGASTDTQYF. The CDR3 coding sequence is TGTGCCAGCAGCACCGTGGGGGGGGCTAGCACAGATACGCAGTATTTT.

The chain recombines TRBV10-3 with TRBJ1-3; 8 bases map to TRBD1. This CDR3 is built from 17 residues. Germline assignment: CDR1 ENHRY and CDR2 SYGVKD. With V trimmed by 5 bases and J by 1 base, 10 bases remained unmatched. The DNA for the CDR3 is TGTGCCATCAGTCCCGCCCCGGGACAGGAATCTGGAAACACCATATATTTT. It translates to CAISPAPGQESGNTIYF.

The chain has TRBV5-1 and TRBJ2-5, with 10 bases lining up with TRBD2. There are 16 residues in the CDR3. The V gene end was trimmed by 0 bases and the J gene end by 2 bases; junction bases not matched to a gene: 4. CDR1 and CDR2 from the germline V gene are SGHRS and YFSETQ. The CDR3 is CASSLGTSGDQETQYF. CDR3 DNA sequence: TGCGCCAGCAGCTTGGGGACTAGCGGAGATCAAGAGACCCAGTACTTC.

The sample holds a few counts of this clonotype. The chain couples TRBV10-3 to TRBJ2-5, with 7 nucleotides matching TRBD1. Judging by the DNA end, TRBJ2-7 fits better; the J call may be wrong. Germline V CDR1 and CDR2: ENHRY, SYGVKD. The CDR3 totals 15 residues. Here the CDR3 reads CAISEETGLFYEQYF. CDR3 coding DNA: TGTGCCATCAGTGAGGAGACAGGGCTCTTCTACGAGCAGTACTTC.

V is TRBV14 and J is TRBJ2-7; 7 bases align to TRBD2. The V and J ends lost 5 bases and 2 bases, in that order; junction bases with no gene match: 6. Germline values: CDR1 SGHDN, CDR2 FVKESK. CDR3 length: 14 residues. The CDR3 sequence: CASSFTRGAYEQYF. CDR3 nucleotide sequence: TGTGCCAGCAGCTTCACTCGGGGGGCCTACGAGCAGTACTTC.

The J gene is TRBJ2-1, the V gene TRBV12-3 or TRBV12-4; TRBD2 aligns across 13 bases. The V segment lost 6 bases and the J segment 9 bases; nucleotides outside the gene matches: 8. This CDR3 is built from 15 residues. The CDR3, as DNA: TGTGCCAGCAGCCAACTAGCGGGAGGGCCGGGTGAGCAGTTCTTC. Its translation is CASSQLAGGPGEQFF.

The chain combines TRBV6-1 with TRBJ1-3; no clear D. The V end lost 11 bases, the J end lost 0 bases, and 14 bases lay between the germline ends. The CDR3 loop spans 14 amino acids. Germline values: CDR1 MNHNS, CDR2 SASEGT. The CDR3 here is CASRARFSGNTIYF. The CDR3 DNA is TGTGCCTCCCGGGCGCGGTTCTCTGGAAACACCATATATTTT.

The sample holds a few counts of this clonotype. CDR3 sequence reads: CASKWTENTGELFF. CDR3 nucleotide sequence: TGTGCCAGCAAATGGACCGAGAACACCGGGGAGCTGTTTTTT. The chain is built from TRBV2 and TRBJ2-2, with D uncertain. The CDR3 has 14 amino acids. The V gene's germline CDR1 is SNHLY and CDR2 FYNNEI. The V end lost 7 bases, the J end lost 1 base, and 10 bases lay between the germline ends.

V is TRBV5-1 and J is TRBJ1-1; weak D call: TRBD1 (6 bases). From germline, CDR1 is SGHRS and CDR2 YFSETQ. The CDR3 is 15 amino acids. Trimming took off 3 bases at V and 5 bases at J, with 17 bases between the two ends. The CDR3 DNA sequence: TGCGCCAGCAGCTCACCGGGACAAAGGGGAACTGAAGCTTTCTTT. Encoded protein: CASSSPGQRGTEAFF.

This clonotype showed up just a few times. The J gene is TRBJ1-5, the V gene TRBV29-1; a weak D match, TRBD1 (5 bases). Trimming removed 4 bases at V and 6 bases at J, with 10 bases between. The CDR3 is 12 residues long. Germline assignment: CDR1 SQVTM and CDR2 ANQGSEA. In nucleotides, the CDR3 is TGCAGCGTTGCGCAGGGCGGTCAGCCCCAGCATTTT. This encodes CSVAQGGQPQHF.

A few counts support this clonotype. The chain couples TRBV20-1 to TRBJ1-4; perhaps TRBD1 as D (6 bases). The CDR3 sequence is 14 residues long. Germline values: CDR1 DFQATT, CDR2 SNEGSKA (reference sequence). V lost 3 bases and J lost 10, with 18 bases in between. CDR3 sequence (DNA): TGCAGTGCTAGGACACCGGGACATGCCGGAAAACTGTTTTTT. It yields the protein CSARTPGHAGKLFF.

The chain is built from TRBV4-3 and TRBJ2-1; 16 bases map to TRBD2. The ends lost 1 base at V and 4 bases at J; junction bases unmatched: 7. Germline CDR1 is LGHNA and CDR2 is YSLEER. CDR3 length equals 19 residues. As DNA, the CDR3 is TGCGCCAGCAGCCAAGGAGGGACTAGCGGGAGGGTACTATACAATGAGCAGTTCTTC. It codes for CASSQGGTSGRVLYNEQFF.

The sample holds a few counts of this clonotype. The chain links TRBV20-1 to TRBJ2-5; maybe TRBD2 (5 bases). V lost 3 bases to trimming and J lost 0 bases, with 11 bases between them. The CDR3 sequence is 14 residues long. CDR1 and CDR2 from the germline V gene are DFQATT and SNEGSKA (reference sequence). Here the CDR3 reads CSASLSGYQETQYF. Here the CDR3 DNA reads TGCAGTGCTAGTTTGAGCGGATACCAAGAGACCCAGTACTTC.

The gene calls are TRBV7-2 and TRBJ2-2; D remains ambiguous. V was cut by 5 bases and J by 2 bases, with 9 bases left in between. Per the germline V gene, CDR1 is SGHTA and CDR2 is FQGNSA. The CDR3 extends over 14 amino acids. The CDR3 loop is CASSGDTNTGELFF. The CDR3 DNA follows: TGTGCCAGCAGCGGCGACACAAACACCGGGGAGCTGTTTTTT. The entire variable domain, with the rest obtained from reference TRBV7-2 and TRBJ2-2, is as follows: GAGVSQSPSNKVTEKGKDVELRCDPISGHTALYWYRQSLGQGLEFLIYFQGNSAPDKSGLPSDRFSAERTGGSVSTLTIQRTQQEDSAVYLCASSGDTNTGELFFGEGSRLTVL.

This clonotype was seen a handful of times. The chain has TRBV5-1 and TRBJ1-4; the match to TRBD1 covers 7 bases. The CDR3 totals 14 residues. Germline CDR1 SGHRS, CDR2 YFSETQ. Losses at the gene ends were 6 bases for V and 5 bases for J; bases not matched to a gene: 7. This chain's CDR3 is CASNSGTVNEKLFF. CDR3 coding DNA: TGCGCCAGCAACTCCGGGACAGTCAATGAAAAACTGTTTTTT.

This clonotype came up a few times. The CDR3: CSVAQIAENTGELFF. The CDR3 coding sequence is TGCAGCGTTGCCCAGATAGCGGAGAACACCGGGGAGCTGTTTTTT. The chain has TRBV29-1 and TRBJ2-2; D may be TRBD2 (6 bases). CDR1 and CDR2 (germline): SQVTM, ANQGSEA. The CDR3 is 15 amino acids. Trimming shortened V by 4 bases and J by 1 base, and 13 bases separated the two germline ends.

The chain employs TRBV10-2 and TRBJ2-7, with a possible D match to TRBD2 (5 bases). CDR1 is WSHSY and CDR2 is SAAADI in the germline V gene. The CDR3 covers 13 residues. Trimming removed 8 bases from V and 6 bases from J, with 17 bases in between. The DNA for the CDR3 is TGCGCCAGCGGCGAGGAGGTGGTCTTCGAGCAGTACTTC. This gives the protein CASGEEVVFEQYF.

The chain couples TRBV7-6 to TRBJ2-7; maybe TRBD1 (7 bases). The V end was cut by 5 bases, the J end by 2 bases, with 16 bases between. CDR1 is SGHVS, CDR2 FNYEAQ, per germline. The CDR3 is 15 amino acids. CDR3 sequence (DNA): TGTGCCAGCAGCAACCAGGGGGGCTCAACCTACGAGCAGTACTTC. Its translation is CASSNQGGSTYEQYF.

The V and J genes are TRBV4-1 and TRBJ1-1, with a weak D call TRBD1 (5 bases). CDR1 is MGHRA and CDR2 is YSYEKL in the germline V gene. The CDR3 has 14 residues. V lost 4 bases, J lost 6 bases, and 15 bases lay in between. CDR3 sequence (DNA): TGCGCCAGCAGCCCAGAAAGGGGTGCGGCTGAAGCTTTCTTT. Its translation: CASSPERGAAEAFF.

This clonotype was recorded once. V is TRBV27 and J is TRBJ1-2; a weak D match, TRBD1 (6 bases). Trimming cost V 6 bases and J 8 bases, with 19 bases left between them. This CDR3 region has 14 residues. From germline, CDR1 is MNHEY and CDR2 SMNVEV (reference sequence). The CDR3: CASSPNSGASGYTF. In DNA form, the CDR3 reads TGTGCCAGCAGCCCGAACTCAGGGGCGAGCGGCTACACCTTC.

This sequence joins TRBV5-6 and TRBJ2-5; unclear D gene. Between the trimmed V and J ends, which lost 1 base and 5 bases, there was a span of 15 bases. Germline CDR1 is SGHDT and CDR2 is YYEEEE. This CDR3 is built from 15 residues. The DNA for the CDR3 is TGTGCCAGCAGCTTGAGAGTGGGCAGTAAGGAGACCCAGTACTTC. This gives the protein CASSLRVGSKETQYF.

This chain connects TRBV21-1 to TRBJ2-7; TRBD1 is taken as the D call from the table, unchecked against the DNA. TRBV21-1 is reported as a pseudogene. The length of the CDR3 is 15 residues. This CDR3 reads CASSKRDTYTYEQYV. CDR3 DNA sequence: TGTGCCAGCAGCAAGCGGGACACCTACACCTACGAGCAGTACGTC.

The V gene is TRBV11-2, the J gene TRBJ2-5; D may match TRBD1 or TRBD2 (5 bases each). The closer fit of TRBJ2-1 to the DNA end suggests the J call may be wrong. The CDR3 length is 18 residues. Germline CDR1 reads SGHAT; CDR2 reads FQNNGV. CDR3 nucleotide sequence: TGTGCCAGCAGCTTGAAGTTGGGACGACCAACCGGAGACAATGAGCAGTTCTTC. It specifies CASSLKLGRPTGDNEQFF.

The gene calls are TRBV5-1 and TRBJ1-5; no firm D call. Deletions cut 3 bases from V and 1 base from J, with 8 bases between. Looked up from germline, CDR1 is SGHRS and CDR2 is YFSETQ. The CDR3 is 14 amino acids. CDR3 amino acids: CASSSGGSNQPQHF. The CDR3 coding sequence is TGCGCCAGCAGCTCAGGTGGAAGCAATCAGCCCCAGCATTTT. The full variable domain, rest sourced from reference TRBV5-1 and TRBJ1-5, is KAGVTQTPRYLIKTRGQQVTLSCSPISGHRSVSWYQQTPGQGLQFLFEYFSETQRNKGNFPGRFSGRQFSNSRSEMNVSTLELGDSALYLCASSSGGSNQPQHFGDGTRLSIL.

The chain employs TRBV4-1 and TRBJ2-1, with 10 bases identical to TRBD2. V shed 1 base and J 0 bases; nucleotides not matched to a gene: 6. The CDR3 length is 18 residues. Germline CDR1 reads MGHRA; CDR2 reads YSYEKL. CDR3 loop: CASSQGGAGGSSYNEQFF. DNA for the CDR3: TGCGCCAGCAGCCAAGGGGGAGCGGGGGGGAGCTCCTACAATGAGCAGTTCTTC.